This T cell receptor beta chain is drawn from a study of blood T cell repertoires in COVID-19. As for the study in general: Specimens from acute and convalescent COVID-19 originated in the United States, Italy and Spain. From T cells, B-cell-depleted T cells, or PBMCs came the material, which was cDNA or gDNA.

In the original analysis: Estimation of nucleated cell counts was performed using reference gene primer amplification. Method: immunoSEQ multiplex PCR; TCRdb's copy keeps in-frame clones and lacks some. The D gene and trimming were derived from the DNA, and the V and J assignments and clone size from that table. The repertoire consists of 120,000 or so clones, with around four fifths occurring once and the leading ten covering approximately 25%. Germline CDR1 reads LGHDT; CDR2 reads YNNKEL (reference sequence). The CDR3 runs 15 residues. V lost 8 bases, J lost 6 bases, and 6 bases stayed unmatched. Sequenced material: peripheral blood. The chain has TRBV3-1 (or the pseudogene TRBV3-2) and TRBJ2-2; 13 bases agree with TRBD2. The TCR sequence derives from a human donor in a cohort sampled during active COVID-19. The CDR3 DNA reads TGTGCCAGCGGACTAGCGGGAGTCGAAGCCGGGGAGCTGTTTTTT. Its translation is CASGLAGVEAGELFF.